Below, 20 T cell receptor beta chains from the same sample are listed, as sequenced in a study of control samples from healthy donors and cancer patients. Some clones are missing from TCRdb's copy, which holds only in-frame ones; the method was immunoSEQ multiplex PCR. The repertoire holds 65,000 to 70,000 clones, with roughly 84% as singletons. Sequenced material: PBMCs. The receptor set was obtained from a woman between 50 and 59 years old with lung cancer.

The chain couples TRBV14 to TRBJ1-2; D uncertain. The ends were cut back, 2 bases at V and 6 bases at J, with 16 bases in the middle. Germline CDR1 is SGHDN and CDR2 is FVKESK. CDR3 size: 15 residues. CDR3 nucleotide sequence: TGTGCCAGCAGCCAATCTAGAACTCCAGTAAATGGCTACACCTTC. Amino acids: CASSQSRTPVNGYTF.

The CDR3 sequence: CASSSGFSGANVLTF. For the CDR3, the DNA is TGTGCCAGCAGTTCAGGGTTCTCTGGGGCCAACGTCCTGACTTTC. The chain couples TRBV27 to TRBJ2-6; possibly TRBD1 for D (5 bases). The germline gives CDR1 MNHEY, CDR2 SMNVEV (reference sequence). This CDR3 has 15 residues. Trimming took off 4 bases at V and 0 bases at J, with 7 bases between the two ends.

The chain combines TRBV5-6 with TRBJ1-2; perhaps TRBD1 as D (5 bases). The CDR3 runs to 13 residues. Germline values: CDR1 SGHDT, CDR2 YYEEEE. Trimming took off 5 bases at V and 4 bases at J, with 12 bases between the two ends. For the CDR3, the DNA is TGTGCCAGCAGTACGGGGGGATCCTATGGCTACACCTTC. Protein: CASSTGGSYGYTF. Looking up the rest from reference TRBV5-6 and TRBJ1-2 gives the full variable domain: DAGVTQSPTHLIKTRGQQVTLRCSPKSGHDTVSWYQQALGQGPQFIFQYYEEEERQRGNFPDRFSGHQFPNYSSELNVNALLLGDSALYLCASSTGGSYGYTFGSGTRLTVV.

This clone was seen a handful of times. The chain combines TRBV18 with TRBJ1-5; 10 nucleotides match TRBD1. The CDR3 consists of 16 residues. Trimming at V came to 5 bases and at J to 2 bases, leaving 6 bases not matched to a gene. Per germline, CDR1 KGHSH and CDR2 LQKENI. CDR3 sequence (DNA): TGTGCCAGCTCAGAGACAGGGGGCGTCGGCAATCAGCCCCAGCATTTT. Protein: CASSETGGVGNQPQHF.

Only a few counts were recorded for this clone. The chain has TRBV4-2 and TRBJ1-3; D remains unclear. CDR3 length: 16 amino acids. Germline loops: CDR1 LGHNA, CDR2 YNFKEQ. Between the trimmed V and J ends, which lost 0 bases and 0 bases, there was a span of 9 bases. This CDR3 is CASSQDQISSGNTIYF. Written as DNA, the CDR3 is TGTGCCAGCAGCCAAGACCAGATCTCCTCTGGAAACACCATATATTTT.

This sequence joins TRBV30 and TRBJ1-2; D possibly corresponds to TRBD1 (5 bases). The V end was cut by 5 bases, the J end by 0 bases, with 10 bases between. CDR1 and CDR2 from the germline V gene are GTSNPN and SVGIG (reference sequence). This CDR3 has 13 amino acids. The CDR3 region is CAWGADPNYGYTF. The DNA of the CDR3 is TGTGCCTGGGGGGCAGATCCTAACTATGGCTACACCTTC.

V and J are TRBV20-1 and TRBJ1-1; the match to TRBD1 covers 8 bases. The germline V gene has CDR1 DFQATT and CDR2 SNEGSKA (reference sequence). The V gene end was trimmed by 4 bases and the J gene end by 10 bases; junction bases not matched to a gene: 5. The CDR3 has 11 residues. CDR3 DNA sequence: TGCAGTGCTATTATACAGGGGGGAGCTTTCTTT. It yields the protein CSAIIQGGAFF.

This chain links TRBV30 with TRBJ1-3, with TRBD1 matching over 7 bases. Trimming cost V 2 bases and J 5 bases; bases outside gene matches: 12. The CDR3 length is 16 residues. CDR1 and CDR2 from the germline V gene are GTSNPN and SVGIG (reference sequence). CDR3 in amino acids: CAWSTLRTGMRNTIYF. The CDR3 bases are TGTGCCTGGAGTACCCTCAGGACAGGAATGAGAAACACCATATATTTT.

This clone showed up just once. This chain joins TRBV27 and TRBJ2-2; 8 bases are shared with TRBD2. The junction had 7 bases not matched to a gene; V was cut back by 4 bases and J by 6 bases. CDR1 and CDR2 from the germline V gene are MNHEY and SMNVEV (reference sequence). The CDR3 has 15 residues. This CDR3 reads CASSSLAGPAGELFF. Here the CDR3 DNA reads TGTGCCAGCAGTTCTTTAGCGGGGCCCGCCGGGGAGCTGTTTTTT.

CDR3 in DNA: TGTGCCACCAGTGCCAAGGGACTAGCGGGGGGCTACGAGCAGTACTTC. It codes for CATSAKGLAGGYEQYF. The rearrangement joins TRBV24-1 to TRBJ2-7, with 15 positions matching TRBD2. Germline assignment: CDR1 KGHDR and CDR2 SFDVKD. V was pared by 5 bases and J by 3 bases, with 4 bases of the junction left unmatched. This CDR3 is built from 16 residues.

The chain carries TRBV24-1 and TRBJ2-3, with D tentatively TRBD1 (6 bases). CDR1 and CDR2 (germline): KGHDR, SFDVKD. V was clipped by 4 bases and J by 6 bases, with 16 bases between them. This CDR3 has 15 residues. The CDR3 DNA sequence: TGTGCCACCAGTGACACCCCGGGCAGGGGCGATACGCAGTATTTT. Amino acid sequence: CATSDTPGRGDTQYF.

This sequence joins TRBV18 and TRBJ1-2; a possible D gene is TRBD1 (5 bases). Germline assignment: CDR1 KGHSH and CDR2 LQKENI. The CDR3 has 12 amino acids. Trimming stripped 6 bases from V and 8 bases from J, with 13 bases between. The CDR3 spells CASSATEQGYTF. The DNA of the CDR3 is TGTGCCAGCTCCGCGACAGAACAAGGCTACACCTTC.

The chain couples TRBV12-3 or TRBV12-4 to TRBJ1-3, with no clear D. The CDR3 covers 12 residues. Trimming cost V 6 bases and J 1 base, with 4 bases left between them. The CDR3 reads CASRVSGNTIYF. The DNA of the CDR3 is TGTGCCAGCAGGGTATCTGGAAACACCATATATTTT.

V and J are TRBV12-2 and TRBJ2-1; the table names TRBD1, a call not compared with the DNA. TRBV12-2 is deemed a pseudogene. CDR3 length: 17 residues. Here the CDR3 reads CASRPHDRGGGYNEQFF. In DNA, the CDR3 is TGTGCAAGTCGCCCACATGACAGGGGAGGGGGTTACAATGAGCAGTTCTTC.

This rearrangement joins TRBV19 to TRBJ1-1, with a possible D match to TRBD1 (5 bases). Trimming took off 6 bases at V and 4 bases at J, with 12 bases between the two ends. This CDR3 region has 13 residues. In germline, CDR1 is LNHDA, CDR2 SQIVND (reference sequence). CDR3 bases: TGTGCCAGTAGGGCAGGGTTGGCCACTGAAGCTTTCTTT. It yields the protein CASRAGLATEAFF.

The CDR3 nucleotides are TGTGCCAGCCAAAATGACAGGGTCGGCGGCTACACCTTC. Protein product: CASQNDRVGGYTF. This chain joins TRBV19 and TRBJ1-2; TRBD1 matches at 7 bases. V lost 9 bases and J lost 8; bases outside the gene matches: 12. The CDR3 sequence is 13 residues long. Germline V gene sequence: CDR1 LNHDA, CDR2 SQIVND (reference sequence).

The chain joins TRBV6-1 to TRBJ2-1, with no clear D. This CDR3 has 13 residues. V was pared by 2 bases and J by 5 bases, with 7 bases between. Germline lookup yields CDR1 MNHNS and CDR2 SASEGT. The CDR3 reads CASSEQRNNEQFF. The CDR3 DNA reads TGTGCCAGCAGTGAACAACGGAACAATGAGCAGTTCTTC.

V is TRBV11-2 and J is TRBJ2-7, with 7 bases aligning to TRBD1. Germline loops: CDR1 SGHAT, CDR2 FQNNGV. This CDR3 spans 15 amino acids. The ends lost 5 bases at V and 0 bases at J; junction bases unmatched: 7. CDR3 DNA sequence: TGTGCCAGCAGCATCGACAGGGTTGGCTCCTACGAGCAGTACTTC. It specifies CASSIDRVGSYEQYF.

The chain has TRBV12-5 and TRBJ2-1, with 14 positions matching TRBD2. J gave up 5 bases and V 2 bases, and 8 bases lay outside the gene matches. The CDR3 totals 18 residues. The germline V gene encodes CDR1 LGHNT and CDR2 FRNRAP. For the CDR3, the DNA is TGTGCTAGTGGTTTGAAAGTGGGGACTAGCGGGGGTCACAATGAGCAGTTCTTC. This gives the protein CASGLKVGTSGGHNEQFF.

The CDR3 coding sequence is TGTGCCAGCAGTGGATCTCCTCGGGATACGCAGTATTTT. Amino acid sequence: CASSGSPRDTQYF. The chain links TRBV7-7 to TRBJ2-3; D not resolved. This CDR3 comprises 13 residues. Germline V lookup: CDR1 SSHAT, CDR2 FNYEAQ (reference sequence). The germline V and J ends were trimmed by 6 bases and 6 bases, with 13 bases remaining between them.